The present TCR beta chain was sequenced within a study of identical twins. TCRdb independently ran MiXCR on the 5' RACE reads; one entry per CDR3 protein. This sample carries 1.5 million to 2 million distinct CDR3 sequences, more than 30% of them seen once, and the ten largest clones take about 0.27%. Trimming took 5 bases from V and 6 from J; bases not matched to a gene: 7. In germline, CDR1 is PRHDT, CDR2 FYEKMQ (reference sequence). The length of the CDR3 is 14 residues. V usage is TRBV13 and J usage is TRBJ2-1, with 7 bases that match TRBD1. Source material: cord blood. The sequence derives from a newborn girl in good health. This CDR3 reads CASSPPAGGNEQFF. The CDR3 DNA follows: TGTGCCAGCAGCCCCCCGGCAGGGGGCAATGAGCAGTTCTTC. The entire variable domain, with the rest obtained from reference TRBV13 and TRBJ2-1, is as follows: AAGVIQSPRHLIKEKRETATLKCYPIPRHDTVYWYQQGPGQDPQFLISFYEKMQSDKGSIPDRFSAQQFSDYHSELNMSSLELGDSALYFCASSPPAGGNEQFFGPGTRLTVL.